The source of this T cell receptor beta chain is a study of cytomegalovirus exposure and HLA in healthy donors. Both 60 Vbeta primers and 13 Jbeta primers went into the PCR. Method: immunoSEQ multiplex PCR; TCRdb's copy keeps in-frame clones and lacks some. The sample's table shows tens of thousands of clones. A note on this clone: Its antigen is unknown.

The donors comprised healthy bone marrow donors. Germline CDR1 is SQVTM and CDR2 is ANQGSEA. Unmatched junction bases numbered 10, after V lost 6 bases and J lost 4 bases. CDR3 length: 14 residues. Notes on the study in general: Follow-up analysis later connected one missense variant in DCLRE1C with trimming of TCR beta V- and J-genes. Sequencing likely produced, as an artifact, a cluster of highly shared sequence variants.

V and J are TRBV29-1 and TRBJ1-2; 8 bases align to TRBD1. The source material was PBMCs. This sequence was found in a woman in her 30s in good health and CMV-seronegative. CDR3 nucleotides: TGCAGCGTGGGTGACAGGGGACGGGTCTATGGCTACACCTTC. Translating it yields CSVGDRGRVYGYTF.